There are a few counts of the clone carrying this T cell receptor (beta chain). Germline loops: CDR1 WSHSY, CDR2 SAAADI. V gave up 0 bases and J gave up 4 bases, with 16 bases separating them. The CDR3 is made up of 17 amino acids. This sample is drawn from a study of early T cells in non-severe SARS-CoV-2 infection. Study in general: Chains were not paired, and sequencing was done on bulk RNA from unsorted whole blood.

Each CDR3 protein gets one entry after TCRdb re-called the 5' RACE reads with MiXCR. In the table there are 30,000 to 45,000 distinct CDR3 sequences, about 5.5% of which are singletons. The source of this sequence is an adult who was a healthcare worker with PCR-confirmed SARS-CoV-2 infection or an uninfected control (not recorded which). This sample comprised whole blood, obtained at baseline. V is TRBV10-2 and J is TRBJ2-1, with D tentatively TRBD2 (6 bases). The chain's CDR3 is CASSESTLASIYNEQFF. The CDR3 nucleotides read TGCGCCAGCAGTGAGTCGACTCTAGCGAGCATATACAATGAGCAGTTCTTC.